Below are 18 T cell receptor beta chains sequenced from a single sample in a study of blood T cell repertoires in COVID-19. This table comes from immunoSEQ multiplex PCR, and its TCRdb copy is limited to in-frame clones, with some not included. In the table there are roughly 170,000 clones, 84% of which are singletons. The material sequenced was PBMCs or T cells enriched from blood (not recorded which). The receptors were gathered from a man in his fifties or sixties who had recovered from COVID-19.

This chain joins TRBV6-1 and TRBJ1-4, with a tentative D call TRBD1 (6 bases). Germline V lookup: CDR1 MNHNS, CDR2 SASEGT. Between the trimmed V and J ends, which lost 6 bases and 6 bases, there was a span of 17 bases. The CDR3 consists of 15 residues. The CDR3 bases are TGTGCCAGCAGCCGCAAACAGGGAAGGGATGAAAAACTGTTTTTT. It is translated as CASSRKQGRDEKLFF.

The chain has TRBV5-5 and TRBJ2-1, with 9 bases aligning to TRBD1. This CDR3 is built from 16 residues. The V gene end was trimmed by 5 bases and the J gene end by 3 bases; junction bases not matched to a gene: 9. Germline V lookup: CDR1 SGHKS, CDR2 YYEKEE (reference sequence). CDR3: CASSETGGGLYNEQFF. CDR3 nucleotide sequence: TGTGCCAGCAGTGAGACAGGGGGGGGACTCTACAATGAGCAGTTCTTC. Looking up the rest from reference TRBV5-5 and TRBJ2-1 gives the full variable domain: DAGVTQSPTHLIKTRGQQVTLRCSPISGHKSVSWYQQVLGQGPQFIFQYYEKEERGRGNFPDRFSARQFPNYSSELNVNALLLGDSALYLCASSETGGGLYNEQFFGPGTRLTVL.

The chain has TRBV6-5 and TRBJ2-3; no clear D gene. The CDR3 sequence is 11 residues long. Trimming removed 10 bases at V and 3 bases at J, with 8 bases between. Germline V gene sequence: CDR1 MNHEY, CDR2 SVGAGI. CDR3 loop: CATQITDTQYF. Here the CDR3 DNA reads TGTGCCACGCAGATAACAGATACGCAGTATTTT.

This chain joins TRBV30 and TRBJ1-2; 10 nucleotides line up with TRBD1. V lost 3 bases and J lost 7; bases outside the gene matches: 5. This CDR3 has 13 residues. CDR1 is GTSNPN, CDR2 SVGIG, per germline (reference sequence). In nucleotides, the CDR3 is TGTGCCTGGAGCCGACAGGGGGCAACTGGCTACACCTTC. This gives the protein CAWSRQGATGYTF.

V and J are TRBV7-9 and TRBJ1-5; D might be TRBD1 (6 bases). V gave up 4 bases and J gave up 4 bases, with 14 bases separating them. The CDR3 sequence is 15 residues long. Looked up from germline, CDR1 is SEHNR and CDR2 is FQNEAQ (reference sequence). CDR3 DNA sequence: TGTGCCAGCAGCTCTGGACAGCCGGGGAATCAGCCCCAGCATTTT. Its protein is CASSSGQPGNQPQHF.

The V gene is TRBV19, the J gene TRBJ1-1, with 7 positions matching TRBD1. J gave up 5 bases and V 5 bases, and 8 bases lay outside the gene matches. The CDR3 spans 14 residues. CDR1 LNHDA and CDR2 SQIVND come from the germline V gene (reference sequence). The CDR3 DNA sequence: TGTGCCAGTAGTGAACAGGGGAGATGGACTGAAGCTTTCTTT. It is translated as CASSEQGRWTEAFF.

The genes are TRBV9 and TRBJ1-1, with D perhaps matching TRBD1 (5 bases). The germline V gene has CDR1 SGDLS and CDR2 YYNGEE. CDR3 size: 14 residues. V was pared by 6 bases and J by 3 bases, with 15 bases between. The CDR3: CASTVGGRDTEAFF. In nucleotides, the CDR3 is TGTGCCAGCACTGTCGGGGGACGGGACACTGAAGCTTTCTTT.

The chain has TRBV15 and TRBJ1-1, with TRBD1 as a possible D gene (5 bases). Trimming pared 5 bases from V and 7 bases from J, leaving 11 bases between. This CDR3 contains 12 residues. Germline V lookup: CDR1 LNHNV, CDR2 YYDKDF (reference sequence). The CDR3 DNA is TGTGCCACCAGCTCCCGCGGGGGTGAAGCTTTCTTT. Translated: CATSSRGGEAFF.

The CDR3 loop is CASSPGTVEEGDTQYF. The CDR3 nucleotides read TGTGCCAGCAGCCCCGGGACAGTCGAGGAAGGAGATACGCAGTATTTT. The rearrangement uses TRBV11-2 and TRBJ2-3; 7 nucleotides line up with TRBD1. CDR1 and CDR2 (germline): SGHAT, FQNNGV. The CDR3 is 16 amino acids. The V and J ends lost 5 bases and 5 bases, in that order; junction bases with no gene match: 13.

The genes are TRBV7-9 and TRBJ2-5; the D gene is possibly TRBD2 (6 bases). Germline values: CDR1 SEHNR, CDR2 FQNEAQ (reference sequence). V was cut by 1 base and J by 4 bases, with 19 bases left in between. The CDR3 loop spans 17 amino acids. Written as DNA, the CDR3 is TGTGCCAGCAGCTTAGACTCAGGCGGGGTAGCGGCAGAGACCCAGTACTTC. It encodes CASSLDSGGVAAETQYF.

This clone is a singleton in its sample. This CDR3 is CASSLGQLYEQYF. CDR3 nucleotides: TGTGCCAGCAGTTTAGGACAGCTCTACGAGCAGTACTTC. The chain couples TRBV12-3 or TRBV12-4 to TRBJ2-7; a weak D match, TRBD1 (5 bases). V gave up 1 base and J gave up 3 bases, with 7 bases separating them. The CDR3 covers 13 residues.

This clone was seen once. This sequence joins TRBV13 and TRBJ2-3; 8 nucleotides agree with TRBD1. Trimming took 5 bases from V and 0 from J; bases not matched to a gene: 4. Germline assignment: CDR1 PRHDT and CDR2 FYEKMQ (reference sequence). CDR3 length: 15 residues. The CDR3 DNA follows: TGTGCCAGCAGCCTGGGACAGGCCAGCACAGATACGCAGTATTTT. Protein product: CASSLGQASTDTQYF.

The chain is built from TRBV7-9 and TRBJ2-7, with 11 bases that match TRBD1. The CDR3 spans 15 residues. Trimming removed 5 bases from V and 1 base from J; junction bases left unmatched: 4. Germline V CDR1 and CDR2: SEHNR, FQNEAQ (reference sequence). This chain's CDR3 is CASSTGQGVSYEQYF. CDR3 bases: TGTGCCAGCAGCACGGGACAGGGGGTATCCTACGAGCAGTACTTC. Filled out from reference TRBV7-9 and TRBJ2-7, the complete variable domain reads DTGVSQNPRHKITKRGQNVTFRCDPISEHNRLYWYRQTLGQGPEFLTYFQNEAQLEKSRLLSDRFSAERPKGSFSTLEIQRTEQGDSAMYLCASSTGQGVSYEQYFGPGTRLTVT.

The J gene is TRBJ2-7, the V gene TRBV27; 9 bases map to TRBD1. Unmatched junction bases numbered 7, after V lost 2 bases and J lost 2 bases. CDR3 length: 16 amino acids. Germline V gene lookup returns CDR1 MNHEY and CDR2 SMNVEV (reference sequence). Written as DNA, the CDR3 is TGTGCCAGCAGTTTAATAGGGGGGGACAGGGCCTACGAGCAGTACTTC. It codes for CASSLIGGDRAYEQYF.

CDR3: CSVKDRVGNSPLHF. The DNA for the CDR3 is TGCAGCGTGAAAGACAGGGTCGGGAATTCACCCCTCCACTTT. The chain is built from TRBV29-1 and TRBJ1-6; 7 bases fit TRBD1. The CDR3 is made up of 14 amino acids. CDR1 and CDR2 from the germline V gene are SQVTM and ANQGSEA. V was clipped by 6 bases and J by 7 bases; unmatched bases: 9.

CDR3 in amino acids: CASSPIGREKDSPLHF. The CDR3 DNA is TGCGCCAGCAGCCCAATAGGGAGGGAGAAGGATTCACCCCTCCACTTT. The chain has TRBV4-1 and TRBJ1-6, with D unclear. The CDR3 has 16 amino acids. Trimming left V 4 bases short and J 8 bases short, with 18 bases between. CDR1 is MGHRA, CDR2 YSYEKL, per germline.

This clone was found once. V is TRBV4-3 and J is TRBJ1-5, with TRBD1 as a possible D gene (6 bases). The V end was cut by 1 base, the J end by 7 bases, with 14 bases between. The CDR3 covers 15 residues. CDR1 LGHNA and CDR2 YSLEER come from the germline V gene. The CDR3 here is CASSQGSTGKQPQHF. CDR3 DNA sequence: TGCGCCAGCAGCCAAGGGTCCACAGGGAAGCAGCCCCAGCATTTT.

The genes are TRBV7-3 and TRBJ2-1; 7 bases are a match to TRBD1. With V trimmed by 5 bases and J by 7 bases, 8 bases remained unmatched. Germline V gene lookup returns CDR1 SGHTA and CDR2 FQGTGA. This CDR3 spans 14 amino acids. The chain's CDR3 is CASSETGSGNEQFF. In nucleotides, the CDR3 is TGTGCCAGCAGCGAGACAGGGAGTGGGAATGAGCAGTTCTTC. The full variable domain, with the rest looked up from reference TRBV7-3 and TRBJ2-1, is GAGVSQTPSNKVTEKGKYVELRCDPISGHTALYWYRQSLGQGPEFLIYFQGTGAADDSGLPNDRFFAVRPEGSVSTLKIQRTERGDSAVYLCASSETGSGNEQFFGPGTRLTVL.